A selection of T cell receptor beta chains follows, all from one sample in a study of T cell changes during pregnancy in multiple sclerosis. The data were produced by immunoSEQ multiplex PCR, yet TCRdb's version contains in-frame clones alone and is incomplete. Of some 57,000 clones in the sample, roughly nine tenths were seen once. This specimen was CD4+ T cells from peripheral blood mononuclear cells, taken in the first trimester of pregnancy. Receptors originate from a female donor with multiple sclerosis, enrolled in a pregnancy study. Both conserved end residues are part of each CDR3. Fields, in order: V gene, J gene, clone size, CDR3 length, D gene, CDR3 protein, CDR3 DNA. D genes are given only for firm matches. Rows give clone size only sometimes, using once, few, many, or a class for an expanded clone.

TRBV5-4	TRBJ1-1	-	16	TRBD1	CASSPGQGRGNTEAFF	TGTGCCAGCAGCCCGGGACAGGGACGAGGGAACACTGAAGCTTTCTTT
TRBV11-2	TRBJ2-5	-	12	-	CASSGGQETQYF	TGTGCCAGCAGCGGGGGGCAAGAGACCCAGTACTTC
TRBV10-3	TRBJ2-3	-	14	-	CAISESRGTDTQYF	TGTGCCATCAGTGAGTCACGGGGGACAGATACGCAGTATTTT
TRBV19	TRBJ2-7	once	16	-	CASSIDTLQGTHEQYF	TGTGCCAGTAGTATAGACACTCTACAGGGTACCCACGAGCAGTACTTC
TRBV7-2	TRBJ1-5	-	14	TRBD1	CASSSTGHNQPQHF	TGTGCCAGCAGCTCGACAGGGCACAATCAGCCCCAGCATTTT
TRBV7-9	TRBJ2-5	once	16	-	CASSKAPGEPQETQYF	TGTGCCAGCAGCAAGGCACCGGGAGAACCCCAAGAGACCCAGTACTTC
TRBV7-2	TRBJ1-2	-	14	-	CASSLAGQGNGYTF	TGTGCCAGCAGCTTAGCAGGGCAGGGAAATGGCTACACCTTC
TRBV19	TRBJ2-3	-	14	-	CASSIAGLPDTQYF	TGTGCCAGTAGTATCGCCGGGTTACCAGATACGCAGTATTTT
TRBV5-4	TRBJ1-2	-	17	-	CASSPWRVGGVGYGYTF	TGTGCCAGCAGCCCCTGGAGAGTCGGGGGAGTTGGCTATGGCTACACCTTC
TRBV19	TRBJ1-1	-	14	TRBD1	CASSITGVNTEAFF	TGTGCCAGTAGTATAACAGGGGTGAACACTGAAGCTTTCTTT
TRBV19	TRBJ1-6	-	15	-	CASTQGPSYNSPLHF	TGTGCCAGTACACAGGGCCCCTCCTATAATTCACCCCTCCACTTT
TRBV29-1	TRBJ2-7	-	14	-	CSVEELGGPGEQYF	TGCAGCGTTGAAGAACTCGGGGGGCCTGGCGAGCAGTACTTC
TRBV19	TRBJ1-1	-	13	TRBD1	CASSDRANTEAFF	TGTGCCAGTAGTGACAGGGCGAACACTGAAGCTTTCTTT
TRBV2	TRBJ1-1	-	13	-	CASRERQTFEAFF	TGTGCCAGCAGGGAAAGACAGACCTTTGAAGCTTTCTTT
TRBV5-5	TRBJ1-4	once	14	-	CASARQPTNEKLFF	TGTGCCAGCGCACGACAGCCAACTAATGAAAAACTGTTTTTT
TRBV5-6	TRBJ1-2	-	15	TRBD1	CASSYTGGNGYGYTF	TGTGCCAGCAGCTACACAGGGGGCAATGGGTATGGCTACACCTTC
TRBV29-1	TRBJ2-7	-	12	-	CSVVYRAYEQYF	TGCAGCGTTGTGTATCGTGCCTACGAGCAGTACTTC
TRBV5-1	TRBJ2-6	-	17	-	CASSPRTPVSGANVLTF	TGCGCCAGCAGCCCGAGGACACCCGTCTCTGGGGCCAACGTCCTGACTTTC
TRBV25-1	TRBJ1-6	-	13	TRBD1	CASGTGDDSPLHF	TGTGCCAGCGGGACAGGGGATGATTCACCCCTCCACTTT
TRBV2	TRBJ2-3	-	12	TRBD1	CASSALPGTGNF	TGTGCCAGCAGTGCCCTCCCCGGGACAGGGAATTTT
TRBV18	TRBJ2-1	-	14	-	CASSPTSGENEQFF	TGTGCCAGCTCACCTACCTCCGGGGAGAATGAGCAGTTCTTC
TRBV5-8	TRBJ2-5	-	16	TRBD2	CASSWLGGGAAETQYF	TGTGCCAGCAGCTGGCTCGGCGGGGGGGCCGCGGAGACCCAGTACTTC
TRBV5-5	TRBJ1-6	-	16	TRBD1	CASSPGQGSYNSPLHF	TGTGCCAGCAGCCCCGGACAGGGTTCCTATAATTCACCCCTCCACTTT
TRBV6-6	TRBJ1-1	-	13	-	CASSERVETEAFF	TGTGCCAGCAGCGAACGGGTTGAAACTGAAGCTTTCTTT
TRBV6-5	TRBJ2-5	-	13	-	CASSRWAGETQYF	TGTGCCAGCAGCCGCTGGGCCGGAGAGACCCAGTACTTC
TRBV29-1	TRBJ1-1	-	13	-	CSVGLGGASTAFF	TGCAGCGTAGGACTCGGGGGGGCTTCCACTGCTTTCTTT
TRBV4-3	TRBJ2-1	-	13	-	CASSLDLGTPQFF	TGCGCCAGCAGCCTGGACCTCGGGACACCTCAGTTCTTC
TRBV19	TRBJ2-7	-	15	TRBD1	CASSLHGTGLYEQYF	TGTGCCAGTTCACTACATGGGACAGGTCTCTACGAGCAGTACTTC
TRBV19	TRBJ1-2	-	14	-	CASQAGINNYGYTF	TGTGCCAGTCAAGCGGGGATTAATAACTATGGCTACACCTTC
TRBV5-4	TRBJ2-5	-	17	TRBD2	CASGGGLAGDPQETQYF	TGTGCCAGCGGGGGGGGACTAGCGGGGGATCCACAAGAGACCCAGTACTTC
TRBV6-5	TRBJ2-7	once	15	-	CASSYSWARRYEQYF	TGTGCCAGCAGTTACTCATGGGCAAGGCGATACGAGCAGTACTTC
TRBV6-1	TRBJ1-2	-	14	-	CASLRDISFYGYTF	TGTGCCAGCCTCCGGGACATTTCTTTCTATGGCTACACCTTC
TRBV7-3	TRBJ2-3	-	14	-	CASSLVTPGDTQYF	TGTGCCAGCAGCTTAGTAACCCCAGGGGATACGCAGTATTTT
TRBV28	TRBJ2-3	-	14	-	CASRQGGSTDTQYF	TGTGCCAGCCGCCAAGGGGGTAGCACAGATACGCAGTATTTT
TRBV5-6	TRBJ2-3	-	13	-	CASSFWQEHTQYF	TGTGCCAGCAGCTTCTGGCAGGAACATACGCAGTATTTT
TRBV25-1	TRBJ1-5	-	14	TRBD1	CASRGQGGNQPQHF	TGTGCCAGCAGGGGACAGGGGGGAAATCAGCCCCAGCATTTT
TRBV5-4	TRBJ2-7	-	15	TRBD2	CASSFGGGPFYEQYF	TGTGCCAGCAGCTTCGGCGGGGGACCCTTCTACGAGCAGTACTTC
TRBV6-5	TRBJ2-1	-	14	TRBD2	CASIKRGAGNEQFF	TGTGCCAGCATCAAGCGGGGGGCCGGGAATGAGCAGTTCTTC
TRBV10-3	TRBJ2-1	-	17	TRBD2	CAISVAASGASYNEQFF	TGTGCCATCAGTGTTGCGGCTAGCGGGGCCTCCTACAATGAGCAGTTCTTC
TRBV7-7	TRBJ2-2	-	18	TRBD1	CVSSQTDRALRNTGELFF	TGTGTTAGCAGCCAGACTGACAGGGCATTAAGGAACACCGGGGAGCTGTTTTTT
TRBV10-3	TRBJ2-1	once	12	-	CAISDQGPEQFF	TGTGCCATCAGTGATCAGGGTCCTGAGCAGTTCTTC
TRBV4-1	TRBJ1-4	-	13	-	CASSHLRPMSLFF	TGCGCCAGCAGCCACCTTCGTCCAATGAGTCTGTTTTTT
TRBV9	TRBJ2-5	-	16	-	CASSAGVGGAQETQYF	TGTGCCAGCAGCGCCGGGGTTGGAGGAGCACAAGAGACCCAGTACTTC
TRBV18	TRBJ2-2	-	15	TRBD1	CASSADRVGTGELFF	TGTGCCAGCTCAGCCGACAGGGTCGGCACCGGGGAGCTGTTTTTT
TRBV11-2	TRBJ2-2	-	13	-	CASTTSLAGELFF	TGTGCCAGCACCACTAGTCTTGCCGGGGAGCTGTTTTTT
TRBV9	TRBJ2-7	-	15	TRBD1	CASSVGTGASYEQYF	TGTGCCAGCAGCGTAGGGACAGGGGCCTCCTACGAGCAGTACTTC